The 10 T cell receptor beta chains listed next were all sequenced from one sample in a study of Graves' ophthalmopathy and Graves' hyperthyroidism. RNA transcripts yielded amplified TCR beta CDR3 regions. RT-PCR in the first round used HTBI primers; a second-round multiplex PCR followed. TCRdb processed the multiplex PCR reads anew with MiXCR; each CDR3 protein has one entry. Seen here are about 380,000 distinct CDR3 sequences, 15% observed once, and the top ten hold about 7%. The material sequenced was peripheral blood. These receptors were taken from a woman aged 18-35 years with stable Graves' hyperthyroidism.

This clonotype was counted many times. The chain couples TRBV5-5 to TRBJ1-6; D unclear. V dropped 1 base and J dropped 13 bases, with 12 bases sitting between them. CDR1 and CDR2 from the germline V gene are SGHKS and YYEKEE (reference sequence). CDR3 length: 13 amino acids. The CDR3 sequence is CASSLRTGRPLHF. The CDR3 DNA is TGTGCCAGCAGCTTGAGGACCGGTAGGCCCCTCCACTTT.

Ten or more counts support this clonotype. V and J are TRBV6-1 and TRBJ1-1; a possible D gene is TRBD1 (5 bases). This CDR3 comprises 16 residues. The V end lost 5 bases, the J end lost 6 bases, and 22 bases lay between the germline ends. Germline values: CDR1 MNHNS, CDR2 SASEGT. Here the CDR3 DNA reads TGTGCCAGCAGTACAGATACGTTAAGGGCGGGGGCTGAAGCTTTCTTT. It encodes CASSTDTLRAGAEAFF.

This clonotype was observed at least ten times. The chain uses TRBV12-3 or TRBV12-4 and TRBJ1-2; D perhaps matches TRBD1 (5 bases). The CDR3 has 13 amino acids. V was cut by 5 bases and J by 5 bases, with 12 bases left in between. The CDR3 DNA sequence: TGTGCCAGCAGTCGGGACGGACCTTATGGCTACACCTTC. Translated: CASSRDGPYGYTF.

The sample holds many counts of this clonotype. The CDR3: CATRGWGNQPQHF. The CDR3 nucleotides are TGTGCCACCAGAGGCTGGGGGAATCAGCCCCAGCATTTT. V and J are TRBV24-1 and TRBJ1-5; possibly TRBD1 for D (5 bases). Germline V gives CDR1 KGHDR, CDR2 SFDVKD. This CDR3 contains 13 residues. Trimming removed 7 bases from V and 4 bases from J, with 10 bases in between.

There are many counts of this clonotype. The chain employs TRBV6-1 and TRBJ1-1; TRBD1 agrees at 8 bases. Looked up from germline, CDR1 is MNHNS and CDR2 is SASEGT. The CDR3 loop spans 13 amino acids. Trimming cost V 3 bases and J 11 bases; bases outside gene matches: 8. The CDR3 loop is CASSEALDRVAFF. CDR3 sequence (DNA): TGTGCCAGCAGTGAGGCCCTGGACAGGGTGGCTTTCTTT.

Remarks on this clonotype: A read error is possible here, since a much larger clone lies one base away. The chain combines TRBV24-1 with TRBJ2-5; tentative D call: TRBD2 (5 bases). Germline-derived CDR1 and CDR2 are KGHDR and SFDVKD. The CDR3 runs to 14 residues. Here the CDR3 DNA reads TGTGCCACGGCGGCGGGTACGGGGAGAGAGACCAAGTACTTC. Translation: CATAAGTGRETKYF.

This clonotype was counted at least ten times. The CDR3 DNA is TGTGCCAGCAGCCAAGATGACAGTGGGTATGGCTACACCTTC. Its protein product is CASSQDDSGYGYTF. V gene TRBV3-1 combines with J gene TRBJ1-2, with D perhaps TRBD1 (5 bases). The CDR3 totals 14 residues. Germline loops: CDR1 LGHDT, CDR2 YNNKEL (reference sequence). Trimming cost V 0 bases and J 5 bases, with 10 bases left between them.

This clonotype was seen repeatedly, ten times or more. The chain carries TRBV20-1 and TRBJ1-1; 7 bases match TRBD1. This CDR3 contains 14 residues. With V trimmed by 3 bases and J by 6 bases, 10 bases remained unmatched. Germline values: CDR1 DFQATT, CDR2 SNEGSKA (reference sequence). The CDR3 nucleotides are TGCAGTGCTAGGGTGACAGGGTTGGGCGCTGAAGCTTTCTTT. Amino acid sequence: CSARVTGLGAEAFF.

The J gene is TRBJ1-2, the V gene TRBV6-1; 8 bases map to TRBD1. Trimming at V came to 3 bases and at J to 5 bases, leaving 11 bases not matched to a gene. The CDR3 is 16 residues long. The germline CDR1 and CDR2 sequences are MNHNS and SASEGT. Here the CDR3 DNA reads TGTGCCAGCAGTGACCACCTCTCAGGGGGCGCATATGGCTACACCTTC. It codes for CASSDHLSGGAYGYTF.

This clonotype has ten or more counts. V and J are TRBV20-1 and TRBJ2-7; 8 positions agree with TRBD1. Germline lookup yields CDR1 DFQATT and CDR2 SNEGSKA (reference sequence). V shed 0 bases and J 2 bases; nucleotides not matched to a gene: 6. The CDR3 contains 15 residues. The CDR3 DNA reads TGCAGTGCTAGAGAGAACCGGGACAGGACCTACGAGCAGTACTTC. Its protein product is CSARENRDRTYEQYF.